This T cell receptor beta chain was captured by sequencing in a study of tumor-infiltrating lymphocytes in primary liver carcinoma. About the research overall: Resecting the tumor surgically was how the patients' primary liver carcinoma was treated.

V gave up 8 bases and J gave up 6 bases; unmatched junction bases: 6. CDR3 size: 14 residues. Germline assignment: CDR1 SNHLY and CDR2 FYNNEI. In addition to blood RNA drawn from unsorted whole blood, germline DNA was extracted. Collection of roughly 4 milliliters of peripheral blood took place before surgery. Study results and limitations: Tumor top-250-clone fraction significantly exceeded that of blood (p = 0.039).

Synthesis of TCR beta cDNA was carried out from approximately 470 ng total RNA with a constant-region primer. Libraries for TCR beta were built through three nested multiplex PCR rounds, which together made up a slightly modified ARM-PCR procedure. A C-beta reverse primer was combined with TRBV1-TRBV30 forward primers in the first two PCR rounds, and each round had approximately 9 cycles. TCRdb passed the multiplex PCR reads through MiXCR, listing each CDR3 protein once. This table has about 300,000 distinct CDR3 sequences, 65% appearing once. This clonotype was observed a few times. The antigen remains unidentified.

The chain links TRBV2 to TRBJ2-1; 11 nucleotides match TRBD2. The TCR originated in a man aged 40-50 years with primary liver carcinoma and hepatitis B virus infection. Sample: peripheral blood. The DNA for the CDR3 is TGTGCCAGCGCCGGACTAGCGGGTGGCAATGAGCAGTTCTTC. Translated, it gives CASAGLAGGNEQFF.